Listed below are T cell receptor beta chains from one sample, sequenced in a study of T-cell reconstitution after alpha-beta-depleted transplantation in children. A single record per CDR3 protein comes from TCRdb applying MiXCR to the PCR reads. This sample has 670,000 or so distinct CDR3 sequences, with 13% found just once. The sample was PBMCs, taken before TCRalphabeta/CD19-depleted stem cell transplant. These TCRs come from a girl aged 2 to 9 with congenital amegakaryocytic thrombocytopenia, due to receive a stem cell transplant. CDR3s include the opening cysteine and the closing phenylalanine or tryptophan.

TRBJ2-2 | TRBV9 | CASSVGAGEYTGELFF
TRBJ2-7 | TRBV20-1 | CSASSGRDYEQYF
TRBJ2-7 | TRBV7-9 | CASSDSDIGIMTYEQYF
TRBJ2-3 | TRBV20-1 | CSARPASTDTQYF
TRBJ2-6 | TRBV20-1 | CSAYRDTSGANVLTF
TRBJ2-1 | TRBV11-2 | CASSPLAGSGNEQFF
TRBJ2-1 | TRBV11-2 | CASSPPPRVLSYNEQFF
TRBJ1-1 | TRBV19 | CASSIPGGENTEAFF
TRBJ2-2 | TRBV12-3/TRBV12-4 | CASSPSRLGGTGELFF
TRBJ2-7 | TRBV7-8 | CASSLGSRGLVYEQYF
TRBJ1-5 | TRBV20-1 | CSALPGDSNQPQHF
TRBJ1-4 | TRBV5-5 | CASSLRTGRNEKLFF
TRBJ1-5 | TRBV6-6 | CASSYVGQPQHF
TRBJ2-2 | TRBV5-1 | CASSLAVVSNTGELFF
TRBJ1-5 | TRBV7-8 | CASSSIGDQPQHF
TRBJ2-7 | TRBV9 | CASSAGLADSYEQYF
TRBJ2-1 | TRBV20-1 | CSATLAAGKNEQFF
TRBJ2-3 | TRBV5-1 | CASSGGWTGPASTDTQYF
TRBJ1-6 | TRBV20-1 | CSARDKNLLNSPLHF
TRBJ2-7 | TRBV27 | CASSLAPSGAYEQYF
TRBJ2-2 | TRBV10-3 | CATAVKSGELFF
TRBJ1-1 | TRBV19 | CASSWRGAGTEAFF
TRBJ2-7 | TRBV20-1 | CSATPGQGEYEQYF
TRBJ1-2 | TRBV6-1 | CASRARTGVGYTF
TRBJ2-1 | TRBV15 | CATGAGGTQFF
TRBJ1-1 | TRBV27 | CASILPSFF
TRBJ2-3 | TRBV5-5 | CASSRGNSADTQYF
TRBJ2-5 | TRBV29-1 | CSAQGGSLQETQYF
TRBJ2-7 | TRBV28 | CASSLRQTGGYEQYF
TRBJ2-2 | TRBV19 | CASSILAGGTGELFF
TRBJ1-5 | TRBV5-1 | CASSQGGQTNQPQHF
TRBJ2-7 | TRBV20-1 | CSATGQVTYEQYF
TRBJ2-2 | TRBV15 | CATKEGLVPGELFF
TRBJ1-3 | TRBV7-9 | CASSFDREAASGNTIYF
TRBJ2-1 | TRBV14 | CASSQEKPGQGYNEQFF
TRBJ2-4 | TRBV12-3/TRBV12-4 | CASSWWEDIQYF
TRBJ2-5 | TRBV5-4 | CASSFGRGESQETQYF
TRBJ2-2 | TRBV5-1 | CASRQTSLNTGELFF
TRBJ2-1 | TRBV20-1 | CSASQSGGSYNEQFF
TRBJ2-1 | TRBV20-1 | CSARASGYHSYNEQFF
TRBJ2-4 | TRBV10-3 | CAIIGLLPKNIQYF
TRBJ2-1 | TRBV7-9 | CASSLSQARYNEQFF
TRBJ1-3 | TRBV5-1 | CASHLGASSGNTIYF
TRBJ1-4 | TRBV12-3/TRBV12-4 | CASSLFPRESEKLFF
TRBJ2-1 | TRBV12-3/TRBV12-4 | CASSLGGEATREQFF
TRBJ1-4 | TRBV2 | CARPYGPSFF
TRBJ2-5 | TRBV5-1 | CASSLIGRKETQYF
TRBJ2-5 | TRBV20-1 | CSAPEEFQETQYF
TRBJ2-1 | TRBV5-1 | CASSTAAGLAGNNEQFF
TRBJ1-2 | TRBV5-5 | CASSLELDTGALNYGYTF
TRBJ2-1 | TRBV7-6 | CASSALAGEQFF
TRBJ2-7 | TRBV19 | CATSSGSRYEQYF
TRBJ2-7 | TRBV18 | CASSPAWTAMNPLYEQYF
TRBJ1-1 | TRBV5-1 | CASSYDRANTEAFF
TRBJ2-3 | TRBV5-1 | CASSPMPTGSTDTQYF
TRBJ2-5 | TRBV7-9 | CASSRGRETQYF
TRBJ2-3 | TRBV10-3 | CAIEGGRDTQYF
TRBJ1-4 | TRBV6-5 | CASHATDRGHEKLFF
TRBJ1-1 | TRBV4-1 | CASSQDSGLNTEAFF
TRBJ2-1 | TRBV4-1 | CASRGLAGGPLFF